The rows below give T cell receptor beta chains drawn from one sample of a study of human T cells and chemical hapten exposure. TCRdb recomputed calls from the RACE reads with MiXCR, one row per CDR3 protein. The data hold about 85,000 distinct CDR3 sequences, with about 9% observed a single time. The sequencing used whole blood, collected in connection with sensitization to the hapten diphenylcyclopropenone (DPC). The receptors come from a man in his forties or fifties with alopecia areata. Some clones in this sample may be carry-over from other donors' samples. CDR3s include the opening cysteine and the closing phenylalanine or tryptophan. D genes are given only for firm matches. A clone size is listed for some rows: how often the clone was seen (once, few, many), or a class if it is expanded.

clone size	V gene	J gene	D gene	CDR3 DNA	CDR3 protein
few	TRBV7-2	TRBJ2-3	-	TGTGCCAGCAGCTTAAATCGCCCAGATACGCAGTATTTT	CASSLNRPDTQYF
many	TRBV11-2	TRBJ2-3	-	TGTGCCAGCAGCTTAGGGGCAAACACAGATACGCAGTATTTT	CASSLGANTDTQYF
many	TRBV11-1	TRBJ2-7	TRBD2	TGTGCCAGCAGCTCGAGGCTAGCGGGAGGGGAGCAGTACTTC	CASSSRLAGGEQYF
many	TRBV7-2	TRBJ2-3	-	TGTGCCAGCAGCTTACTGGGGGATACGCAGTATTTT	CASSLLGDTQYF
-	TRBV30	TRBJ2-7	TRBD1	TGTGCCTGGAGTGTGACAGGGTACGAGCAGTACTTC	CAWSVTGYEQYF
many	TRBV2	TRBJ2-1	TRBD2	TGTGCCAGCAGCGGACGACTAGCGGGAGGTCACTACAATGAGCAGTTCTTC	CASSGRLAGGHYNEQFF
-	TRBV12-3/TRBV12-4	TRBJ2-1	TRBD1	TGTGCCAGCAGTTTATCTCCGGGACAGGGGACCGACAATGAGCAGTTCTTC	CASSLSPGQGTDNEQFF
many	TRBV11-2	TRBJ2-1	TRBD2	TGTGCCAGCAGCCCGACTAGCGGGAGGGCCGAGGAGCAGTTCTTC	CASSPTSGRAEEQFF
few	TRBV7-2	TRBJ1-5	TRBD1	TGTGCCAGCAGCCTCGACAGGGGGAATCAGCCCCAGCATTTT	CASSLDRGNQPQHF
-	TRBV5-8	TRBJ1-1	-	TGTGCCAGCAGCTTACCTAAGACTGAAGCTTTCTTT	CASSLPKTEAFF
many	TRBV28	TRBJ2-3	-	TGTGCCAGCAGAAGGTTGGATACGCAGTATTTT	CASRRLDTQYF
-	TRBV7-2	TRBJ2-3	TRBD2	TGTGCCAGCAGCTTTCTTGCGGGAGTCCCAGATACGCAGTATTTT	CASSFLAGVPDTQYF
few	TRBV29-1	TRBJ2-3	TRBD2	TGCAGCGTTAGAGGGCGACTAGCGGGGTCCTTGACGCAGTATTTT	CSVRGRLAGSLTQYF
-	TRBV5-1	TRBJ2-7	-	TGCGCCAGCAGCCCCGGGACAAGATTCTACGAGCAGTACTTC	CASSPGTRFYEQYF
few	TRBV11-2	TRBJ2-3	-	TGTGCCAGCAGCTTAGGTAGGGATACGCAGTATTTT	CASSLGRDTQYF
few	TRBV6-6	TRBJ2-3	-	TGTGCCAGCAGTTACTCAGAATTTTCAGATACGCAGTATTTT	CASSYSEFSDTQYF
many	TRBV28	TRBJ1-5	-	TGTGCCAGCATGGGGGTGATCAATCAGCCCCAGCATTTT	CASMGVINQPQHF
few	TRBV27	TRBJ2-3	-	TGTGCCAGCAGTCCCTCAGCGAGCACAGATACGCAGTATTTT	CASSPSASTDTQYF
many	TRBV29-1	TRBJ1-4	-	TGCAGCGCTAAGTCCAATGAAAAACTGTTTTTT	CSAKSNEKLFF
few	TRBV29-1	TRBJ1-3	-	TGCAGCGTGGGAACTAATTCTGGAAACACCATATATTTT	CSVGTNSGNTIYF
-	TRBV7-2	TRBJ2-3	-	TGTGCCAGCAGCCCACGGGAACTAGCTTTGCAGTATTTT	CASSPRELALQYF